What follows are 32 T cell receptor beta chains derived from one specimen sequenced in a study of OX40 agonist ivuxolimab in advanced cancers. TCRdb's copy holds only in-frame clones and misses some; the assay was immunoSEQ multiplex PCR. The sample lists tens of thousands of clones; approximately 89% were seen once. This material consisted of CD4+ or CD8+ T cells sorted from blood, taken in a trial of the OX40 agonist ivuxolimab. The receptors stem from an adult with an advanced solid tumor such as melanoma, head and neck, liver or kidney cancer.

This clone appeared a few times. The rearrangement links TRBV2 to TRBJ1-1; a possible D gene is TRBD1 (5 bases). CDR1 and CDR2 from the germline V gene are SNHLY and FYNNEI. The CDR3 contains 13 residues. V was trimmed by 6 bases and J by 1 base, leaving 9 bases between them. The CDR3 is CASSGTRNTEAFF. The CDR3 coding sequence is TGTGCCAGCAGCGGGACGAGGAACACTGAAGCTTTCTTT. Looking up the rest from reference TRBV2 and TRBJ1-1 gives the full variable domain: EPEVTQTPSHQVTQMGQEVILRCVPISNHLYFYWYRQILGQKVEFLVSFYNNEISEKSEIFDDQFSVERPDGSNFTLKIRSTKLEDSAMYFCASSGTRNTEAFFGQGTRLTVV.

CDR3 region: CASSQDRGQGFSGYTF. The CDR3 bases are TGTGCCAGCAGCCAAGATCGGGGACAGGGGTTTTCTGGCTACACCTTC. The chain carries TRBV4-2 and TRBJ1-2, with 10 bases fitting TRBD1. CDR1 and CDR2 (germline): LGHNA, YNFKEQ. The CDR3 has 16 residues. J was trimmed by 7 bases and V by 0 bases; bases with no gene match: 8.

The rearrangement joins TRBV18 to TRBJ1-2; D remains ambiguous. Germline V gives CDR1 KGHSH, CDR2 LQKENI. Trimming removed 1 base at V and 6 bases at J, with 12 bases between. The CDR3 covers 14 residues. The CDR3 is CASSPREGEDGYTF. CDR3 sequence (DNA): TGTGCCAGCTCACCACGAGAGGGTGAAGATGGCTACACCTTC.

The chain employs TRBV7-9 and TRBJ2-7, with 9 positions matching TRBD1. There are 18 residues in the CDR3. Germline V CDR1 and CDR2: SEHNR, FQNEAQ (reference sequence). V shed 5 bases and J 4 bases; nucleotides not matched to a gene: 18. In nucleotides, the CDR3 is TGTGCCAGCAGCACCAGGTCCTACACCGGGACAGGGCCATACGAGCAGTACTTC. It encodes CASSTRSYTGTGPYEQYF.

This clone showed up just once. The chain has TRBV6-5 and TRBJ1-3, with 9 bases that match TRBD1. CDR1 is MNHEY and CDR2 is SVGAGI in the germline V gene. This CDR3 is 15 amino acids long. With V trimmed by 4 bases and J by 4 bases, 5 bases remained unmatched. This CDR3 reads CASSSLTGGGNTIYF. In nucleotides, the CDR3 is TGTGCCAGCAGTTCCCTGACAGGGGGAGGAAACACCATATATTTT.

The V gene is TRBV13, the J gene TRBJ2-1; 13 nucleotides match TRBD2. The CDR3 length is 16 residues. V lost 3 bases, J lost 4 bases, and 3 bases stayed unmatched. From germline, CDR1 is PRHDT and CDR2 FYEKMQ (reference sequence). CDR3 protein: CASSFQLAGGYNEQFF. The CDR3 bases are TGTGCCAGCAGCTTTCAACTAGCGGGAGGGTACAATGAGCAGTTCTTC.

The genes are TRBV5-6 and TRBJ1-4; TRBD1 is a possible D gene (6 bases). Germline V gene data show CDR1 as SGHDT and CDR2 as YYEEEE. This CDR3 has 14 residues. V shed 2 bases and J shed 3 bases, with 8 bases lying between them. The CDR3 nucleotides read TGTGCCAGCAGCTTCAGGGGTTCTAATGAAAAACTGTTTTTT. Encoded protein: CASSFRGSNEKLFF.

The chain links TRBV2 to TRBJ1-6, with TRBD1 matching 7 bases. This CDR3 has 15 residues. V shed 1 base, J shed 11 bases, and the junction held 8 bases outside the gene matches. Looked up from germline, CDR1 is SNHLY and CDR2 is FYNNEI. In DNA form, the CDR3 reads TGTGCCAGCAGTGAAGACACAGGGGCATATACACCCCTCCACTTT. It encodes CASSEDTGAYTPLHF.

In nucleotides, the CDR3 is TGCGCCAGCAGCTTAACAGGGTTTACCGGGGAGCTGTTTTTT. Encoded protein: CASSLTGFTGELFF. The rearrangement links TRBV5-1 to TRBJ2-2; D perhaps matches TRBD1 (6 bases). V shed 2 bases and J shed 5 bases, with 10 bases lying between them. The CDR3 totals 14 residues. Per germline, CDR1 SGHRS and CDR2 YFSETQ.

The gene calls are TRBV10-3 and TRBJ2-1; 10 nucleotides line up with TRBD1. The germline CDR1 and CDR2 sequences are ENHRY and SYGVKD. Germline trimming cut 4 bases from V and 4 bases from J; bases unmatched to any gene: 10. The CDR3 is 17 residues long. The CDR3 DNA is TGTGCCATCAGTGGGGGACAGGGGACCCCAGGGTACAATGAGCAGTTCTTC. Amino acids: CAISGGQGTPGYNEQFF.

The chain links TRBV6-1 to TRBJ2-7; a possible D gene is TRBD1 (6 bases). Germline assignment: CDR1 MNHNS and CDR2 SASEGT. The CDR3 runs 14 residues. The ends were cut back, 5 bases at V and 1 base at J, with 12 bases in the middle. CDR3 region: CASSLTGLSYEQYF. The DNA of the CDR3 is TGTGCCAGCAGTCTGACAGGTCTATCCTACGAGCAGTACTTC.

This clone is categorized as medium-sized. The chain is built from TRBV14 and TRBJ2-7; 7 nucleotides line up with TRBD1. V was clipped by 1 base and J by 3 bases; unmatched bases: 15. Germline V CDR1 and CDR2: SGHDN, FVKESK. The CDR3 has 18 amino acids. The CDR3: CASSQGRDSLSVSYEQYF. CDR3 DNA: TGTGCCAGCAGCCAAGGCCGGGACAGCCTCTCCGTCAGCTACGAGCAGTACTTC.

The V call is TRBV28, the J call TRBJ2-5; 13 positions match TRBD2. Trimming took 9 bases from V and 7 from J; bases not matched to a gene: 11. Germline CDR1 and CDR2: MDHEN and SYDVKM. CDR3 length: 15 residues. CDR3 coding DNA: TGTGCCAGTATATCCGGGACTAGCGGGATCGGGACCCAGTACTTC. As protein: CASISGTSGIGTQYF.

This clone came up once. The chain links TRBV6-5 to TRBJ1-2, with a weak D call TRBD1 (5 bases). CDR3 length equals 12 residues. Germline V gives CDR1 MNHEY, CDR2 SVGAGI. The ends were cut back, 6 bases at V and 6 bases at J, with 11 bases in the middle. The CDR3 region is CASSSGSHGYTF. CDR3 nucleotides: TGTGCCAGCAGCTCAGGGAGCCATGGCTACACCTTC.

The V and J genes are TRBV27 and TRBJ2-1, with D possibly called TRBD1 or TRBD2 (5 bases each). The CDR3 is 16 residues long. From germline, CDR1 is MNHEY and CDR2 SMNVEV (reference sequence). Trimming cost V 5 bases and J 0 bases, with 14 bases left between them. Here the CDR3 reads CASSRQRTSSYNEQFF. In DNA form, the CDR3 reads TGTGCCAGCAGTCGGCAGCGGACAAGCTCCTACAATGAGCAGTTCTTC.

The chain links TRBV6-6 to TRBJ2-6, with TRBD2 as a possible D gene (5 bases). Germline CDR1 MNHNY, CDR2 SVGAGI (reference sequence). Trimming left V 4 bases short and J 4 bases short, with 11 bases between. This CDR3 has 15 residues. CDR3 amino acids: CASSSRPGGANVLTF. CDR3 DNA: TGTGCCAGCAGTTCGAGGCCGGGGGGGGCCAACGTCCTGACTTTC.

The chain joins TRBV6-5 to TRBJ2-7; 9 bases are shared with TRBD1. Trimming cost V 8 bases and J 2 bases; bases outside gene matches: 10. The length of the CDR3 is 15 residues. Germline CDR1 and CDR2: MNHEY and SVGAGI. For the CDR3, the DNA is TGTGCCAGCTTAGGACAGGGGTCTAGGACCTACGAGCAGTACTTC. Its translation is CASLGQGSRTYEQYF.

The rearrangement uses TRBV9 and TRBJ1-2, with D unresolved. This CDR3 comprises 12 residues. V was clipped by 0 bases and J by 8 bases, with 8 bases between them. Germline CDR1 SGDLS, CDR2 YYNGEE. The CDR3 region has the DNA TGTGCCAGCAGCGTAGTAACTGAAGGCTACACCTTC. This encodes CASSVVTEGYTF.

This CDR3 is CASSPRTNGNTIYF. CDR3 in DNA: TGTGCCAGCAGCCCACGGACTAATGGAAACACCATATATTTT. The chain employs TRBV7-9 and TRBJ1-3; D is undetermined. This CDR3 is 14 amino acids long. Germline V gives CDR1 SEHNR, CDR2 FQNEAQ (reference sequence). The V end lost 5 bases, the J end lost 3 bases, and 11 bases lay between the germline ends.

The chain links TRBV19 to TRBJ2-1; the match to TRBD1 covers 7 bases. The CDR3 runs to 15 residues. In germline, CDR1 is LNHDA, CDR2 SQIVND (reference sequence). V lost 5 bases and J lost 2; bases outside the gene matches: 6. The CDR3 loop reads CASSSTQGAYNEQFF. As DNA, the CDR3 is TGTGCCAGTAGTTCTACTCAGGGGGCCTACAATGAGCAGTTCTTC. The whole variable domain, filled in from reference TRBV19 and TRBJ2-1, reads DGGITQSPKYLFRKEGQNVTLSCEQNLNHDAMYWYRQDPGQGLRLIYYSQIVNDFQKGDIAEGYSVSREKKESFPLTVTSAQKNPTAFYLCASSSTQGAYNEQFFGPGTRLTVL.

The chain carries TRBV7-2 and TRBJ2-7; no clear D. This CDR3 comprises 11 residues. V lost 1 base to trimming and J lost 7 bases, with 5 bases between them. Germline CDR1 is SGHTA and CDR2 is FQGNSA. The CDR3 nucleotides read TGTGCCAGCAGCTTAGAAAGGGAGCAGTACTTC. This translates into CASSLEREQYF.

The rearrangement joins TRBV7-2 to TRBJ2-4, with 11 positions matching TRBD2. The CDR3 is 17 amino acids. In germline, CDR1 is SGHTA, CDR2 FQGNSA. V shed 5 bases and J 3 bases; nucleotides not matched to a gene: 9. This CDR3 is CASSALLAGGDKNIQYF. The CDR3 DNA is TGTGCCAGCAGCGCGCTTCTAGCGGGGGGAGACAAAAACATTCAGTACTTC.

This chain joins TRBV14 and TRBJ1-2; TRBD1 aligns across 7 bases. Germline V gives CDR1 SGHDN, CDR2 FVKESK. With V trimmed by 3 bases and J by 5 bases, 6 bases remained unmatched. CDR3 length: 14 residues. The CDR3 here is CASSHGTALYGYTF. CDR3 coding DNA: TGTGCCAGCAGCCACGGGACAGCTCTTTATGGCTACACCTTC.

The chain joins TRBV27 to TRBJ2-5; D perhaps matches TRBD2 (5 bases). Germline V gene data show CDR1 as MNHEY and CDR2 as SMNVEV (reference sequence). The CDR3 is made up of 15 amino acids. The V end was cut by 5 bases, the J end by 5 bases, with 18 bases between. The CDR3 here is CASSPTPREWETQYF. The CDR3 DNA reads as TGTGCCAGCAGTCCTACACCGAGGGAGTGGGAGACCCAGTACTTC.

The gene calls are TRBV9 and TRBJ1-4, with 7 bases fitting TRBD1. V was pared by 5 bases and J by 12 bases, with 7 bases of the junction left unmatched. CDR3 length: 12 amino acids. CDR1 is SGDLS and CDR2 is YYNGEE in the germline V gene. CDR3 DNA sequence: TGTGCCAGCAGTCTAGGGGACAGCCAACTGTTTTTT. This encodes CASSLGDSQLFF.

V and J are TRBV5-1 and TRBJ2-7, with D maybe TRBD2 (5 bases). The CDR3 extends over 14 amino acids. V was trimmed by 0 bases and J by 1 base, leaving 8 bases between them. Germline V lookup: CDR1 SGHRS, CDR2 YFSETQ. CDR3 amino acids: CASSLDWTSYEQYF. In DNA form, the CDR3 reads TGCGCCAGCAGCTTGGACTGGACTTCCTACGAGCAGTACTTC.

The chain combines TRBV7-9 with TRBJ2-3; D remains ambiguous. The CDR3 loop spans 15 amino acids. Trimming cost V 7 bases and J 5 bases, with 19 bases left between them. Germline V lookup: CDR1 SEHNR, CDR2 FQNEAQ (reference sequence). Written as DNA, the CDR3 is TGTGCCAGCACCCTCCGGGCAGGAGAAGGAGATACGCAGTATTTT. Translation gives CASTLRAGEGDTQYF.

The chain recombines TRBV19 with TRBJ1-1; D uncertain. The CDR3 covers 15 residues. Looked up from germline, CDR1 is LNHDA and CDR2 is SQIVND (reference sequence). Trimming left V 3 bases short and J 10 bases short, with 21 bases between. CDR3 loop: CASSIGIGSPLAAFF. In nucleotides, the CDR3 is TGTGCCAGTAGTATTGGAATCGGGTCGCCTTTAGCAGCTTTCTTT.

The chain has TRBV5-1 and TRBJ2-1; no firm D call. Germline V gene sequence: CDR1 SGHRS, CDR2 YFSETQ. V lost 1 base to trimming and J lost 9 bases, with 11 bases between them. CDR3 size: 13 residues. CDR3 protein: CASSLWPAPEQFF. The CDR3 DNA reads TGCGCCAGCAGCTTGTGGCCGGCCCCTGAGCAGTTCTTC.

The rearrangement uses TRBV5-4 and TRBJ2-7; D not resolved. Germline CDR1 is SGHNT and CDR2 is YYREEE (reference sequence). There are 14 residues in the CDR3. The germline V and J ends were trimmed by 2 bases and 2 bases, with 11 bases remaining between them. DNA for the CDR3: TGTGCCAGCAGCTTTGACCCGGGCACCTACGAGCAGTACTTC. Translated, it gives CASSFDPGTYEQYF.

Turning to this clone: The junction departs from germline at one end; a sequencing error may be responsible. The chain recombines TRBV6-1 with TRBJ2-7; possibly TRBD2 for D (5 bases). Germline V CDR1 and CDR2: MNHNS, SASEGT. This CDR3 contains 13 residues. This CDR3 reads CASREGSLYEQYF. The CDR3 bases are TGTGCCAGCCGTGAGGGCAGCCTCTACGAGCAGTACTTC.

The CDR3 sequence: CASSLISKETQYF. CDR3 DNA sequence: TGTGCCAGCAGCTTAATCAGCAAAGAGACCCAGTACTTC. The rearrangement links TRBV7-3 to TRBJ2-5; no reliable D call. The CDR3 loop spans 13 amino acids. V dropped 1 base and J dropped 3 bases, with 6 bases sitting between them. Germline values: CDR1 SGHTA, CDR2 FQGTGA.